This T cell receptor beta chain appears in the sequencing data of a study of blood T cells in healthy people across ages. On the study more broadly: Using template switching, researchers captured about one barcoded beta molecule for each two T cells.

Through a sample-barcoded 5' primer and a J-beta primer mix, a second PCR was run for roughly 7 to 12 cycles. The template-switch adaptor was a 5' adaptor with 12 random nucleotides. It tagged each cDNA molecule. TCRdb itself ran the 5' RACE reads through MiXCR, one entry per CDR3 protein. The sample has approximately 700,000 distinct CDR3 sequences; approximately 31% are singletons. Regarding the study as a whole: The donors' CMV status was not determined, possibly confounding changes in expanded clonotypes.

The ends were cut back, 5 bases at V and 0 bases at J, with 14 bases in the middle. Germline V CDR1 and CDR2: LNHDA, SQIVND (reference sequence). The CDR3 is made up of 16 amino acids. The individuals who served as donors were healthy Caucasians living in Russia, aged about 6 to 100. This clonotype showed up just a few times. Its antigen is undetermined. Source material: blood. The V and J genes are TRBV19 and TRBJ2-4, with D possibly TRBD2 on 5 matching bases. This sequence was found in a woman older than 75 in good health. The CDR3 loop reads CASSFGLRLAKNIQYF. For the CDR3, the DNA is TGTGCCAGTAGTTTCGGACTTAGGCTAGCCAAAAACATTCAGTACTTC.